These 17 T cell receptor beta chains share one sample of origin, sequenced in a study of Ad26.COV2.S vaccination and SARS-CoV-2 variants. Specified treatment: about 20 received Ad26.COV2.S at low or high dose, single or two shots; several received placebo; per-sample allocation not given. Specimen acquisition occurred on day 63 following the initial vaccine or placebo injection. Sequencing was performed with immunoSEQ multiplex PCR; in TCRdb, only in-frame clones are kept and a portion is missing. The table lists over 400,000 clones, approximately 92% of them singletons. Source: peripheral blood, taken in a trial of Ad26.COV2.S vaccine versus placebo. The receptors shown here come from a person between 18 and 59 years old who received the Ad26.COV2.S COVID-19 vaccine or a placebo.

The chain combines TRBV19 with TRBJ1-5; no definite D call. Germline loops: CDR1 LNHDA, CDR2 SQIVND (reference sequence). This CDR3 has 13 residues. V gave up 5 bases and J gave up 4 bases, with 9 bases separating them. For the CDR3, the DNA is TGTGCCAGTAGTCCTCAGGTGAATCAGCCCCAGCATTTT. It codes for CASSPQVNQPQHF. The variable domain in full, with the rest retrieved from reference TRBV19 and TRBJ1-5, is DGGITQSPKYLFRKEGQNVTLSCEQNLNHDAMYWYRQDPGQGLRLIYYSQIVNDFQKGDIAEGYSVSREKKESFPLTVTSAQKNPTAFYLCASSPQVNQPQHFGDGTRLSIL.

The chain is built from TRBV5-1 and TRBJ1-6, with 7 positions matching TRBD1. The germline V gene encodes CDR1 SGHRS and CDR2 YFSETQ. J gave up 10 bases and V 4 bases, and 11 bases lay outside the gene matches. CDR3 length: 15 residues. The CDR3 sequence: CASSGRTGVGSPLHF. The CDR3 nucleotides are TGCGCCAGCAGCGGTAGAACAGGGGTCGGCTCACCCCTCCACTTT.

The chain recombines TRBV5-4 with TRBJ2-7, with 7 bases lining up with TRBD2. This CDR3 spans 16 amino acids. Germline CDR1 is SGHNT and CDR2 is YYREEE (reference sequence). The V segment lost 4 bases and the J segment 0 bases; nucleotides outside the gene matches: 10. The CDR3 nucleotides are TGTGCCAGCAGCACGGGAGGTGGGCGGCCCTCCTACGAGCAGTACTTC. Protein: CASSTGGGRPSYEQYF. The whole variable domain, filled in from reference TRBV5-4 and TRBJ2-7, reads ETGVTQSPTHLIKTRGQQVTLRCSSQSGHNTVSWYQQALGQGPQFIFQYYREEENGRGNFPPRFSGLQFPNYSSELNVNALELDDSALYLCASSTGGGRPSYEQYFGPGTRLTVT.

Written as DNA, the CDR3 is TGTGCCAGCAGCCGCCCCCCTAGCGCGGGGAGCACAGATACGCAGTATTTT. Translated, it gives CASSRPPSAGSTDTQYF. The chain couples TRBV7-9 to TRBJ2-3; maybe TRBD2 (6 bases). CDR3 length equals 17 residues. Trimming cost V 5 bases and J 0 bases, with 18 bases left between them. Germline values: CDR1 SEHNR, CDR2 FQNEAQ (reference sequence).

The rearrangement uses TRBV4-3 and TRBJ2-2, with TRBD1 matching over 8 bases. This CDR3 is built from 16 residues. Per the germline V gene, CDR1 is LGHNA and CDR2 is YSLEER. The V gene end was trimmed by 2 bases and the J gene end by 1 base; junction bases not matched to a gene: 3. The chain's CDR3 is CASSQPGQENTGELFF. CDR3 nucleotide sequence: TGCGCCAGCAGCCAACCGGGACAGGAGAACACCGGGGAGCTGTTTTTT.

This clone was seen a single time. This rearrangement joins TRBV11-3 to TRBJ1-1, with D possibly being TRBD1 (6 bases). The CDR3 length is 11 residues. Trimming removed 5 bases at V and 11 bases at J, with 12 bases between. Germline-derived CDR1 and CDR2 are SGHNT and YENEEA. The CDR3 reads CASSRGGAAFF. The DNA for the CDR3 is TGTGCCAGCAGCCGTGGGGGGGCCGCTTTCTTT. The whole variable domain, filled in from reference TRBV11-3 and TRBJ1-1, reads EAGVVQSPRYKIIEKKQPVAFWCNPISGHNTLYWYLQNLGQGPELLIRYENEEAVDDSQLPKDRFSAERLKGVDSTLKIQPAELGDSAVYLCASSRGGAAFFGQGTRLTVV.

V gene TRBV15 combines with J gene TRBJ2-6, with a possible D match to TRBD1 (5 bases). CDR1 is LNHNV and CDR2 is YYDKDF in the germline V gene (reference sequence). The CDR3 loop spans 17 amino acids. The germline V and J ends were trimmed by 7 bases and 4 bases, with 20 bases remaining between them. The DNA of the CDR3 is TGTGCCACCAAAACTGGTGGGGCCAGAGCGGGGGCCAACGTCCTGACTTTC. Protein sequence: CATKTGGARAGANVLTF.

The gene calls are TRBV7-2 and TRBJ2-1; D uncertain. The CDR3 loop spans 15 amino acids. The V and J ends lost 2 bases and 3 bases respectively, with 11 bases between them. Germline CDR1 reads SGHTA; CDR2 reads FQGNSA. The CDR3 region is CASSLILGLYNEQFF. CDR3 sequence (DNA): TGTGCCAGCAGCTTAATTTTAGGGCTCTACAATGAGCAGTTCTTC.

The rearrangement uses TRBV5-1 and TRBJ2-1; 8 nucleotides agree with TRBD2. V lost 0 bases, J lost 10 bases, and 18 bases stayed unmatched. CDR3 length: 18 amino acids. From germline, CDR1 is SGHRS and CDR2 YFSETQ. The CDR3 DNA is TGCGCCAGCAGCTTGGCCGGAGGCGGGGGGCGCTCGCTTGGAGAGCAGTTCTTC. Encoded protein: CASSLAGGGGRSLGEQFF.

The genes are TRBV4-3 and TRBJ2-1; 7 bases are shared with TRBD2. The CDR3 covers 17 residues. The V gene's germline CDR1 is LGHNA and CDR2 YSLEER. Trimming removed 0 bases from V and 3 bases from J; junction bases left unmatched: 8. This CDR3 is CASSQERSGGVYNEQFF. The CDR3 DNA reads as TGCGCCAGCAGCCAAGAACGGTCGGGAGGAGTCTACAATGAGCAGTTCTTC.

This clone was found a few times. The CDR3 loop reads CASSLGYSSYEQYF. The CDR3 coding sequence is TGTGCCAGCAGTTTGGGCTATAGCTCCTACGAGCAGTACTTC. V usage is TRBV6-5 and J usage is TRBJ2-7; unclear D gene. V lost 4 bases and J lost 0, with 10 bases in between. Germline V gives CDR1 MNHEY, CDR2 SVGAGI. The CDR3 spans 14 residues.

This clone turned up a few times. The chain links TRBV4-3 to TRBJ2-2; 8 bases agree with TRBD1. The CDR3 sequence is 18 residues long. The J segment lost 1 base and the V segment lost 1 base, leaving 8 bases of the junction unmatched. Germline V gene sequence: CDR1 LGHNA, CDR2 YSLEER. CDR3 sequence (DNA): TGCGCCAGCAGCCAAGCCCTCGGACAGGGAGGGAACACCGGGGAGCTGTTTTTT. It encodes CASSQALGQGGNTGELFF.

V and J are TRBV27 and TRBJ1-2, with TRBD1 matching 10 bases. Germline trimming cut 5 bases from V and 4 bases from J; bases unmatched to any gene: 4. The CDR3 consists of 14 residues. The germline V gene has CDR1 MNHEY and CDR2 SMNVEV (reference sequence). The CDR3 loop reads CASSPGTGVYGYTF. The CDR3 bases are TGTGCCAGCAGTCCAGGGACAGGGGTCTATGGCTACACCTTC.

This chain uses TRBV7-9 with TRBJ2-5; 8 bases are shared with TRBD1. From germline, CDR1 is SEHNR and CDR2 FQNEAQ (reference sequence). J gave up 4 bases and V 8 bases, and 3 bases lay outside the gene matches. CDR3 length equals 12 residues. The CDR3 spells CASFGQGETQYF. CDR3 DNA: TGTGCCAGCTTTGGACAGGGAGAGACCCAGTACTTC.

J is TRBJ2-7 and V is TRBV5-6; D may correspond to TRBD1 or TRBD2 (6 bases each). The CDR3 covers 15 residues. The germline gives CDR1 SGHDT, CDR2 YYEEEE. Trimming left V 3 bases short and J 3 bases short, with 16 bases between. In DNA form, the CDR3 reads TGTGCCAGCAGCTCCATGACAGGAGGGTACTACGAGCAGTACTTC. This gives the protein CASSSMTGGYYEQYF.

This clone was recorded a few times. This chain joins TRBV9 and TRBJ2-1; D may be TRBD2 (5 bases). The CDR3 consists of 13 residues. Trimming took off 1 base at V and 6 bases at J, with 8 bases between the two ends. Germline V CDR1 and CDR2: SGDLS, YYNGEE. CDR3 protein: CASSVLSGNEQFF. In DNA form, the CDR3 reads TGTGCCAGCAGCGTACTCAGCGGCAATGAGCAGTTCTTC.

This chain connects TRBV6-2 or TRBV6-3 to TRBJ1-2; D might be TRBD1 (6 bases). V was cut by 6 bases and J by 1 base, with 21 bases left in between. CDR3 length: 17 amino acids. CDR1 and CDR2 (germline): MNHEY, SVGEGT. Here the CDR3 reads CASSRRGAEEFNYGYTF. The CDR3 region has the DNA TGTGCCAGCAGCCGGAGGGGGGCAGAAGAATTTAACTATGGCTACACCTTC.